A single sample gave rise to the 5 T cell receptor beta chains below, sequenced in a study of blood T cell repertoires in COVID-19. Sequenced by immunoSEQ multiplex PCR; TCRdb stores in-frame clones only, minus some. The profile shows about 170,000 clones, around four fifths of them singletons. Sequenced sample: peripheral blood. The receptors were sampled from a woman aged 80 or older with COVID-19, enrolled during active disease.

This sequence joins TRBV4-1 and TRBJ2-5, with a tentative D call TRBD2 (6 bases). Trimming pared 2 bases from V and 7 bases from J, leaving 20 bases between. The CDR3 is 16 amino acids. Germline V gene lookup returns CDR1 MGHRA and CDR2 YSYEKL. The DNA for the CDR3 is TGCGCCAGCAGCCAATCCGCGGGGCAGCAATACCTGACCCAGTACTTC. Amino acids: CASSQSAGQQYLTQYF.

This clone was found a few times. V and J are TRBV25-1 and TRBJ1-1; 7 nucleotides align to TRBD1. The CDR3 is 15 residues long. The V gene end was trimmed by 4 bases and the J gene end by 3 bases; junction bases not matched to a gene: 8. Germline V gene data show CDR1 as MGHDK and CDR2 as SYGVNS. CDR3 nucleotides: TGTGCCAGCAGTGCCTGGGGACAGCTAGACACTGAAGCTTTCTTT. Translated: CASSAWGQLDTEAFF. The whole variable domain, filled in from reference TRBV25-1 and TRBJ1-1, reads EADIYQTPRYLVIGTGKKITLECSQTMGHDKMYWYQQDPGMELHLIHYSYGVNSTEKGDLSSESTVSRIRTEHFPLTLESARPSHTSQYLCASSAWGQLDTEAFFGQGTRLTVV.

CDR3 region: CASSESRQGYYNSPLHF. The DNA of the CDR3 is TGCGCCAGCAGTGAGTCGAGACAGGGATATTATAATTCACCCCTCCACTTT. The chain uses TRBV10-1 and TRBJ1-6; the match to TRBD1 covers 7 bases. Trimming cost V 0 bases and J 4 bases; bases outside gene matches: 6. The CDR3 has 17 residues. Germline V gives CDR1 WNHNN, CDR2 SYGVQD (reference sequence).

The gene calls are TRBV3-1 (or the pseudogene TRBV3-2) and TRBJ2-5; 10 bases fit TRBD2. V lost 3 bases to trimming and J lost 5 bases; unmatched junction nucleotides: 3. CDR3 size: 14 residues. Germline V gives CDR1 LGHDT, CDR2 YNNKEL (reference sequence). CDR3 DNA sequence: TGTGCCAGCAGCCAGGGAGCGGGGGGGGAGACCCAGTACTTC. Amino acids: CASSQGAGGETQYF.

The chain has TRBV6-5 and TRBJ1-1; D unclear. CDR3 size: 13 residues. Germline CDR1 and CDR2: MNHEY and SVGAGI. V was cut by 8 bases and J by 4 bases, with 14 bases left in between. CDR3 sequence reads: CASGVEVVTEAFF. CDR3 nucleotide sequence: TGTGCCAGCGGAGTAGAGGTTGTCACTGAAGCTTTCTTT.